These 2 T cell receptor beta chains were sequenced from one sample in a study of blood T cells in healthy people across ages. PCR was performed a second time for roughly 7 to 11 cycles using a sample-barcoded 5' primer and a J-beta primer mix. TCRdb redid the calling of the 5' RACE reads with MiXCR, one entry per CDR3 protein. This sample has around 870,000 distinct CDR3 sequences, with around 30% found just once. The sequencing input was blood. All receptors derive from a woman at least 80 years old in good health.

This clonotype occurred many times. The CDR3 reads CASSVQGYGYTF. CDR3 DNA sequence: TGTGCCAGCAGCGTACAGGGTTATGGCTACACCTTC. The chain uses TRBV7-2 and TRBJ1-2; possible D gene TRBD1, 6 bases. The CDR3 totals 12 residues. Germline V CDR1 and CDR2: SGHTA, FQGNSA. Trimming removed 5 bases from V and 5 bases from J, with 9 bases in between.

The chain carries TRBV7-2 and TRBJ2-7; 7 bases align to TRBD2. The V and J ends lost 3 bases and 9 bases, in that order; junction bases with no gene match: 11. Germline lookup yields CDR1 SGHTA and CDR2 FQGNSA. CDR3 size: 14 residues. CDR3 in amino acids: CASSFSGRAVVQYF. For the CDR3, the DNA is TGTGCCAGCAGCTTTAGTGGGAGGGCCGTTGTGCAGTACTTC.